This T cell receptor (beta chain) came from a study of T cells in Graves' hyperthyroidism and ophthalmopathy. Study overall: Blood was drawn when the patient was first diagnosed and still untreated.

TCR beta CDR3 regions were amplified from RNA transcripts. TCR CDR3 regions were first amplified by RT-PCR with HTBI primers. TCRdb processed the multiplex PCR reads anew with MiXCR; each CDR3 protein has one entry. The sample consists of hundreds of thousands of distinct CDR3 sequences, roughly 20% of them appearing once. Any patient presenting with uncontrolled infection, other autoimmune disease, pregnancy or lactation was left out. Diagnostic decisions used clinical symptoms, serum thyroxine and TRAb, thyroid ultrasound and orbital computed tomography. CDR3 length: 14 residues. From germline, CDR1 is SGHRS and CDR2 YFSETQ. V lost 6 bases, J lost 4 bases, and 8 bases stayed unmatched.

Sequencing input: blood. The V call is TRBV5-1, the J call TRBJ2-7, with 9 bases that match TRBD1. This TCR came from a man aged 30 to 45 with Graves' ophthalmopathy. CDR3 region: CASTRTGAVYEQYF. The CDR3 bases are TGCGCCAGCACAAGGACAGGGGCCGTATACGAGCAGTACTTC.